What follows are 25 T cell receptor beta chains derived from one specimen sequenced in a study of shared clonotypes between healthy human individuals. TCRdb keeps only in-frame clones here, not all; method: immunoSEQ multiplex PCR. This sample yields some 580,000 clones, of which roughly 98% are seen a single time; 0.3% to 0.35% belongs to the top ten. It was CD45RO-negative cells, positively selected for CCR7, that made up naive CD8 cells, with terminally differentiated effector memory CD45RA+ cells excluded. Sequencing was carried out using naive CD8+ T cells sorted from blood. The source of these receptors is a man younger than 45 in good health.

The chain is built from TRBV29-1 and TRBJ1-1, with D possibly being TRBD1 (5 bases). V lost 4 bases and J lost 4, with 7 bases in between. The germline V gene has CDR1 SQVTM and CDR2 ANQGSEA. The CDR3 runs 11 residues. The CDR3 DNA reads TGCAGCGTTGGGGGCTTCACTGAAGCTTTCTTT. It specifies CSVGGFTEAFF. Based on the CDR3 plus reference TRBV29-1 and TRBJ1-1, the full variable domain is SAVISQKPSRDICQRGTSLTIQCQVDSQVTMMFWYRQQPGQSLTLIATANQGSEATYESGFVIDKFPISRPNLTFSTLTVSNMSPEDSSIYLCSVGGFTEAFFGQGTRLTVV.

The J gene is TRBJ1-4, the V gene TRBV14, with D perhaps TRBD1 (6 bases). This CDR3 comprises 15 residues. The V and J ends lost 2 bases and 7 bases respectively, with 14 bases between them. The germline CDR1 and CDR2 sequences are SGHDN and FVKESK. Here the CDR3 DNA reads TGTGCCAGCAGCCAATTGGTGACAGGTTCTGAAAAACTGTTTTTT. Amino acid sequence: CASSQLVTGSEKLFF.

A word on this clone: The same CDR3 can be traced to other DNA sequences in this sample. The chain employs TRBV27 and TRBJ1-1; no firm D call. Germline CDR1 is MNHEY and CDR2 is SMNVEV (reference sequence). Trimming took off 4 bases at V and 5 bases at J, with 5 bases between the two ends. The CDR3 runs to 11 residues. The CDR3 DNA reads as TGTGCCAGCAGTTCTTGGACTGAAGCTTTCTTT. This translates into CASSSWTEAFF.

This chain uses TRBV9 with TRBJ1-3, with TRBD1 as a possible D gene (6 bases). CDR3 length: 15 residues. The ends were cut back, 4 bases at V and 4 bases at J, with 15 bases in the middle. Germline CDR1 SGDLS, CDR2 YYNGEE. The CDR3 DNA sequence: TGTGCCAGCAGCCCGTGGACAGAAGGAGGAAACACCATATATTTT. This gives the protein CASSPWTEGGNTIYF. The full variable domain, its missing parts supplied by reference TRBV9 and TRBJ1-3, is DSGVTQTPKHLITATGQRVTLRCSPRSGDLSVYWYQQSLDQGLQFLIQYYNGEERAKGNILERFSAQQFPDLHSELNLSSLELGDSALYFCASSPWTEGGNTIYFGEGSWLTVV.

Note on this clone: Other nucleotide sequences from this sample produce the same CDR3. This chain connects TRBV5-6 to TRBJ2-1; TRBD2 is a possible D gene (6 bases). This CDR3 has 14 residues. Between the trimmed V and J ends, which lost 0 bases and 2 bases, there was a span of 6 bases. CDR1 SGHDT and CDR2 YYEEEE come from the germline V gene. The CDR3 is CASSLGLAYNEQFF. The CDR3 nucleotides read TGTGCCAGCAGCTTGGGACTAGCCTACAATGAGCAGTTCTTC. The whole variable domain, filled in from reference TRBV5-6 and TRBJ2-1, reads DAGVTQSPTHLIKTRGQQVTLRCSPKSGHDTVSWYQQALGQGPQFIFQYYEEEERQRGNFPDRFSGHQFPNYSSELNVNALLLGDSALYLCASSLGLAYNEQFFGPGTRLTVL.

The chain joins TRBV28 to TRBJ2-7, with unresolved D. Per germline, CDR1 MDHEN and CDR2 SYDVKM. V lost 11 bases and J 2 bases, leaving 16 bases between the germline ends. The CDR3 length is 13 residues. The CDR3 DNA reads as TGTGCCGTAGGGTCAACAGTTGCCTACGAGCAGTACTTC. This sequence encodes CAVGSTVAYEQYF.

V is TRBV6-9 and J is TRBJ2-1, with 14 bases identical to TRBD2. After removal of 4 bases from V and 0 bases from J, the junction contained 8 bases not matched to a gene. Germline CDR1 MNHGY, CDR2 SVAAGI. This CDR3 has 19 residues. DNA for the CDR3: TGTGCCAGCAGTTCCGGACTAGCGGGAGGCCTGAGCTCCTACAATGAGCAGTTCTTC. Its translation is CASSSGLAGGLSSYNEQFF.

Here the CDR3 DNA reads TGCGCCAGCAGCCAAGGGACAGGGATTCTCTATGGCTACACCTTC. Translating gives CASSQGTGILYGYTF. V gene TRBV4-1 combines with J gene TRBJ1-2; 8 nucleotides line up with TRBD1. The CDR3 has 15 residues. The V segment lost 1 base and the J segment 4 bases; nucleotides outside the gene matches: 5. CDR1 and CDR2 from the germline V gene are MGHRA and YSYEKL.

V usage is TRBV28 and J usage is TRBJ2-7; tentatively, D is TRBD1 (6 bases). V gave up 6 bases and J gave up 3 bases, with 12 bases separating them. The CDR3 spans 13 residues. Germline V gene sequence: CDR1 MDHEN, CDR2 SYDVKM. This CDR3 is CASSIGDIYEQYF. The DNA of the CDR3 is TGTGCCAGCAGCATAGGGGACATCTACGAGCAGTACTTC.

The chain has TRBV18 and TRBJ2-1, with 8 bases that match TRBD1. Germline trimming cut 3 bases from V and 4 bases from J; bases unmatched to any gene: 5. The CDR3 covers 15 residues. Germline V gene data show CDR1 as KGHSH and CDR2 as LQKENI. This CDR3 is CASSPRDRIYNEQFF. The CDR3 coding sequence is TGTGCCAGCTCACCTCGGGACAGGATATACAATGAGCAGTTCTTC.

V and J are TRBV25-1 and TRBJ1-5; D not resolved. Germline CDR1 MGHDK, CDR2 SYGVNS. This CDR3 comprises 14 residues. The V and J ends lost 3 bases and 0 bases respectively, with 6 bases between them. CDR3 amino acids: CASSDGYSNQPQHF. CDR3 nucleotide sequence: TGTGCCAGCAGTGACGGATATAGCAATCAGCCCCAGCATTTT.

The V call is TRBV5-4, the J call TRBJ2-3, with D perhaps matching TRBD2 (6 bases). In germline, CDR1 is SGHNT, CDR2 YYREEE (reference sequence). V was trimmed by 1 base and J by 2 bases, leaving 14 bases between them. CDR3 length: 16 residues. This chain's CDR3 is CASSLYGSAPTDTQYF. DNA of the CDR3: TGTGCCAGCAGCTTGTACGGGAGCGCCCCCACAGATACGCAGTATTTT.

The rearrangement uses TRBV28 and TRBJ2-3, with a weak D call TRBD1 (6 bases). Germline values: CDR1 MDHEN, CDR2 SYDVKM. The CDR3 loop spans 14 amino acids. V was trimmed by 2 bases and J by 3 bases, leaving 9 bases between them. CDR3 sequence reads: CASSLQDSTDTQYF. CDR3 coding DNA: TGTGCCAGCAGTTTACAGGACAGTACAGATACGCAGTATTTT.

The chain recombines TRBV27 with TRBJ2-7; TRBD2 matches at 7 bases. Germline loops: CDR1 MNHEY, CDR2 SMNVEV (reference sequence). Germline trimming cut 6 bases from V and 5 bases from J; bases unmatched to any gene: 13. The CDR3 loop spans 15 amino acids. The CDR3 bases are TGTGCCAGCAGCCCCGTTAGGGCGGGAGTTCACGAGCAGTACTTC. This encodes CASSPVRAGVHEQYF.

This clone was seen a single time. This chain connects TRBV28 to TRBJ2-7; the match to TRBD1 covers 7 bases. The germline V gene has CDR1 MDHEN and CDR2 SYDVKM. CDR3 length equals 15 residues. Unmatched junction bases numbered 7, after V lost 5 bases and J lost 0 bases. The CDR3 DNA is TGTGCCAGCAGTCCGAAGACAGGGAGCTCCTACGAGCAGTACTTC. As protein: CASSPKTGSSYEQYF.

The chain employs TRBV7-2 and TRBJ1-1, with D possibly being TRBD1 (5 bases). V lost 5 bases and J lost 2, with 18 bases in between. The CDR3 consists of 16 residues. Germline V gene lookup returns CDR1 SGHTA and CDR2 FQGNSA. The CDR3 region has the DNA TGTGCCAGCAGCCTTAATCGAGGACAATTCAACACTGAAGCTTTCTTT. Its protein product is CASSLNRGQFNTEAFF.

The rearrangement links TRBV27 to TRBJ2-2; TRBD2 agrees at 10 bases. J lost 3 bases, V lost 4 bases, and 11 bases had no gene match. The germline CDR1 and CDR2 sequences are MNHEY and SMNVEV (reference sequence). The CDR3 runs 18 residues. The CDR3 bases are TGTGCCAGCAGTTCCCCGGGACTAGCGCCTAGAGACACCGGGGAGCTGTTTTTT. This sequence encodes CASSSPGLAPRDTGELFF.

The V call is TRBV5-1, the J call TRBJ2-3, with TRBD2 identical over 7 bases. The length of the CDR3 is 15 residues. Germline V lookup: CDR1 SGHRS, CDR2 YFSETQ. The trim removed 0 bases at V and 6 bases at J, leaving 7 bases unmatched. The CDR3 bases are TGCGCCAGCAGCTTGGATGGTCGACTAGCCGATACGCAGTATTTT. Its translation is CASSLDGRLADTQYF.

The chain carries TRBV9 and TRBJ2-1; TRBD2 aligns across 13 bases. Germline V gene lookup returns CDR1 SGDLS and CDR2 YYNGEE. After removal of 2 bases from V and 2 bases from J, the junction contained 7 bases not matched to a gene. CDR3 length: 18 amino acids. CDR3 bases: TGTGCCAGCAGCGTCGGACTAGCGGGAGTTAAAGCCTACAATGAGCAGTTCTTC. As protein: CASSVGLAGVKAYNEQFF.

The chain links TRBV7-9 to TRBJ1-2; weak D call: TRBD1 (5 bases). Trimming cost V 8 bases and J 5 bases, with 15 bases left between them. The CDR3 has 13 residues. Germline V gene data show CDR1 as SEHNR and CDR2 as FQNEAQ (reference sequence). CDR3 protein: CASEGNNLYGYTF. Written as DNA, the CDR3 is TGTGCCAGCGAGGGGAACAATTTATATGGCTACACCTTC.

V is TRBV13 and J is TRBJ2-1, with 7 bases fitting TRBD2. From germline, CDR1 is PRHDT and CDR2 FYEKMQ (reference sequence). The V gene end was trimmed by 5 bases and the J gene end by 10 bases; junction bases not matched to a gene: 2. The CDR3 contains 11 residues. CDR3 sequence: CASSREEEQFF. DNA of the CDR3: TGTGCCAGCAGCCGGGAGGAAGAGCAGTTCTTC.

This chain connects TRBV7-9 to TRBJ2-5, with 16 bases matching TRBD2. The trim removed 5 bases at V and 4 bases at J, leaving 7 bases unmatched. The CDR3 has 17 amino acids. Germline V CDR1 and CDR2: SEHNR, FQNEAQ (reference sequence). CDR3 DNA: TGTGCCAGCAGCCCGGGACTAGCGGGAGGGCCGGGAGAGACCCAGTACTTC. Its protein is CASSPGLAGGPGETQYF.

This chain links TRBV9 with TRBJ2-7; no clear D gene. The germline V gene has CDR1 SGDLS and CDR2 YYNGEE. This CDR3 is built from 17 residues. V was cut by 0 bases and J by 1 base, with 17 bases left in between. CDR3 loop: CASSVGGSMGWSYEQYF. The CDR3 DNA reads as TGTGCCAGCAGCGTAGGGGGTTCGATGGGGTGGTCCTACGAGCAGTACTTC.

This chain uses TRBV29-1 with TRBJ2-3; D is unclear. V lost 7 bases and J lost 6, with 8 bases in between. The CDR3 is 10 residues long. CDR1 and CDR2 (germline): SQVTM, ANQGSEA. CDR3 DNA: TGCAGCGCCCTTGGGGATACGCAGTATTTT. Translated, it gives CSALGDTQYF.

In nucleotides, the CDR3 is TGTGCCAGCAGTCTCCAGGGATGGACTGAAGCTTTCTTT. This sequence encodes CASSLQGWTEAFF. J is TRBJ1-1 and V is TRBV28, with D possibly being TRBD1 (5 bases). The V gene's germline CDR1 is MDHEN and CDR2 SYDVKM. V lost 5 bases to trimming and J lost 5 bases, with 12 bases between them. The CDR3 has 13 amino acids.